The 31 T cell receptor beta chains below come from one sample, sequenced in a study of high-grade serous ovarian cancer treatment subgroups. Tumor tissue was taken before any definitive surgery or chemotherapy was given. The repertoire was sequenced with immunoSEQ multiplex PCR; TCRdb's copy has only in-frame clones and lacks some. This table has some 40,000 clones, about 79% appearing once. Material for sequencing was tumor tissue. All receptors come from a human donor with high-grade serous ovarian cancer.

The chain is built from TRBV15 and TRBJ1-3; D uncertain. Germline V gene lookup returns CDR1 LNHNV and CDR2 YYDKDF (reference sequence). V dropped 8 bases and J dropped 0 bases, with 8 bases sitting between them. The CDR3 is 13 amino acids. The CDR3 DNA reads TGTGCCACCTCGGCCGGCTCTGGAAACACCATATATTTT. As protein: CATSAGSGNTIYF.

This chain uses TRBV7-9 with TRBJ2-7; 8 bases agree with TRBD1. Germline V gene lookup returns CDR1 SEHNR and CDR2 FQNEAQ (reference sequence). V lost 10 bases to trimming and J lost 2 bases; unmatched junction nucleotides: 10. This CDR3 comprises 14 residues. In DNA form, the CDR3 reads TGTGCCAAGGGCTGGGACAGGCAGCCCTACGAGCAGTACTTC. Protein product: CAKGWDRQPYEQYF.

This clone was observed a handful of times. The genes are TRBV18 and TRBJ1-1; D gene unclear. Germline values: CDR1 KGHSH, CDR2 LQKENI. The CDR3 is 15 residues long. Trimming cost V 3 bases and J 11 bases, with 22 bases left between them. The DNA for the CDR3 is TGTGCCAGCTCACCGGGTAGAGGGCTAGGCCCCGAGGCTTTCTTT. Translating gives CASSPGRGLGPEAFF.

The rearrangement joins TRBV6-5 to TRBJ2-7, with D possibly TRBD2 on 6 matching bases. The CDR3 covers 14 residues. Germline V lookup: CDR1 MNHEY, CDR2 SVGAGI. Trimming took 6 bases from V and 3 from J, leaving 15 bases between them. The CDR3 region is CASSRRDWNYEQYF. DNA of the CDR3: TGTGCCAGCAGCCGCCGGGACTGGAACTACGAGCAGTACTTC.

The rearrangement links TRBV4-2 to TRBJ2-3; 9 positions agree with TRBD2. CDR1 is LGHNA and CDR2 is YNFKEQ in the germline V gene. The CDR3 contains 16 residues. The J segment lost 2 bases and the V segment lost 3 bases, leaving 6 bases of the junction unmatched. Here the CDR3 DNA reads TGTGCCAGCAGCCATGTTAGCGGGGGAAACACAGATACGCAGTATTTT. Translating it yields CASSHVSGGNTDTQYF.

This chain connects TRBV28 to TRBJ2-7, with TRBD1 matching 7 bases. After removal of 4 bases from V and 4 bases from J, the junction contained 7 bases not matched to a gene. The CDR3 runs 14 residues. Germline V gene sequence: CDR1 MDHEN, CDR2 SYDVKM. CDR3 sequence: CASSSGQLSYEQYF. The CDR3 nucleotides read TGTGCCAGCAGTTCGGGACAGCTCTCTTACGAGCAGTACTTC. Full variable domain (remainder filled in from reference TRBV28 and TRBJ2-7): DVKVTQSSRYLVKRTGEKVFLECVQDMDHENMFWYRQDPGLGLRLIYFSYDVKMKEKGDIPEGYSVSREKKERFSLILESASTNQTSMYLCASSSGQLSYEQYFGPGTRLTVT.

The gene calls are TRBV7-8 and TRBJ2-3; maybe TRBD1 (6 bases). Germline V gene sequence: CDR1 SGHVS, CDR2 FQNEAQ. V lost 2 bases and J 1 base, leaving 10 bases between the germline ends. The CDR3 contains 15 residues. The CDR3 region is CASSLRGMGTDTQYF. Here the CDR3 DNA reads TGTGCCAGCAGCTTAAGGGGGATGGGCACAGATACGCAGTATTTT. The variable domain in full, with the rest retrieved from reference TRBV7-8 and TRBJ2-3, is GAGVSQSPRYKVAKRGQDVALRCDPISGHVSLFWYQQALGQGPEFLTYFQNEAQLDKSGLPSDRFFAERPEGSVSTLKIQRTQQEDSAVYLCASSLRGMGTDTQYFGPGTRLTVL.

The chain carries TRBV9 and TRBJ2-2; no firm D call. The CDR3 runs 16 residues. In germline, CDR1 is SGDLS, CDR2 YYNGEE. The V and J ends lost 1 base and 0 bases respectively, with 10 bases between them. CDR3 loop: CASSVRPDANTGELFF. CDR3 nucleotides: TGTGCCAGCAGCGTACGCCCGGACGCGAACACCGGGGAGCTGTTTTTT.

The chain combines TRBV2 with TRBJ2-5; D gene ambiguous. Trimming shortened V by 4 bases and J by 4 bases, and 13 bases separated the two germline ends. This CDR3 is 14 amino acids long. Germline CDR1 SNHLY, CDR2 FYNNEI. The CDR3 DNA reads as TGTGCCAGCAGTGTCTGGGCCGAACGAGAGACCCAGTACTTC. Protein product: CASSVWAERETQYF.

V usage is TRBV19 and J usage is TRBJ1-1, with a weak D call TRBD1 (6 bases). CDR3 length: 14 residues. Trimming took 5 bases from V and 5 from J, leaving 15 bases between them. CDR1 is LNHDA, CDR2 SQIVND, per germline (reference sequence). The CDR3 loop is CASSLPEGGTEAFF. In DNA, the CDR3 is TGTGCCAGTAGTTTACCGGAGGGGGGGACTGAAGCTTTCTTT. The full variable domain, rest sourced from reference TRBV19 and TRBJ1-1, is DGGITQSPKYLFRKEGQNVTLSCEQNLNHDAMYWYRQDPGQGLRLIYYSQIVNDFQKGDIAEGYSVSREKKESFPLTVTSAQKNPTAFYLCASSLPEGGTEAFFGQGTRLTVV.

This clone was counted only a few times. V gene TRBV29-1 combines with J gene TRBJ1-2, with D unclear. Trimming cost V 5 bases and J 4 bases, with 14 bases left between them. Per germline, CDR1 SQVTM and CDR2 ANQGSEA. The CDR3 runs 13 residues. The CDR3 DNA follows: TGCAGCGTTCCCTTGGACGGGCGCTATGGCTACACCTTC. This codes for CSVPLDGRYGYTF.

Only one count was recorded for this clone. This chain joins TRBV28 and TRBJ1-5; D is undetermined. This CDR3 has 15 residues. Germline loops: CDR1 MDHEN, CDR2 SYDVKM. Trimming removed 2 bases at V and 2 bases at J, with 10 bases between. The CDR3, as DNA: TGTGCCAGCAGTTTACTGGGGTTGGGCAATCAGCCCCAGCATTTT. It codes for CASSLLGLGNQPQHF.

CDR3: CASSKGDSGRAGYEQYF. The CDR3 DNA sequence: TGTGCCAGCAGCAAAGGAGATAGCGGGAGGGCCGGCTACGAGCAGTACTTC. The V gene is TRBV21-1, the J gene TRBJ2-7; TRBD2, the D gene given by the table, was not confirmed from the DNA. TRBV21-1 is a pseudogene. This CDR3 is built from 17 residues.

This chain connects TRBV9 to TRBJ2-5; 13 positions match TRBD2. The CDR3 has 16 amino acids. The J segment lost 4 bases and the V segment lost 4 bases, leaving 7 bases of the junction unmatched. Germline V gene sequence: CDR1 SGDLS, CDR2 YYNGEE. The CDR3 sequence is CASSPRLAGGVETQYF. In DNA form, the CDR3 reads TGTGCCAGCAGCCCCCGACTAGCGGGAGGAGTAGAGACCCAGTACTTC.

As DNA, the CDR3 is TGTGCCAGCAGCTGGGGCTCTGGGGCCAACGTCCTGACTTTC. Protein: CASSWGSGANVLTF. This chain uses TRBV7-3 with TRBJ2-6; no firm D call. Germline V CDR1 and CDR2: SGHTA, FQGTGA. The CDR3 contains 14 residues. Trimming left V 4 bases short and J 0 bases short, with 4 bases between. The entire variable domain, with the rest obtained from reference TRBV7-3 and TRBJ2-6, is as follows: GAGVSQTPSNKVTEKGKYVELRCDPISGHTALYWYRQSLGQGPEFLIYFQGTGAADDSGLPNDRFFAVRPEGSVSTLKIQRTERGDSAVYLCASSWGSGANVLTFGAGSRLTVL.

CDR3 sequence (DNA): TGTGCCAGCAGCTTACTAGCGGGAGGAGGATACAATGAGCAGTTCTTC. This sequence encodes CASSLLAGGGYNEQFF. The V gene is TRBV7-3, the J gene TRBJ2-1; 11 bases fit TRBD2. Trimming removed 2 bases from V and 4 bases from J; junction bases left unmatched: 4. The CDR3 spans 16 residues. Germline CDR1 and CDR2: SGHTA and FQGTGA.

This clone is classed as medium-sized (0.01 to 0.1%). The chain is built from TRBV2 and TRBJ2-7, with 10 bases that match TRBD2. The CDR3 covers 15 residues. Germline loops: CDR1 SNHLY, CDR2 FYNNEI. The junction had 1 base not matched to a gene; V was cut back by 0 bases and J by 2 bases. The CDR3 is CASSEATSGTYEQYF. The CDR3 DNA reads TGTGCCAGCAGTGAAGCCACTAGCGGGACCTACGAGCAGTACTTC.

The rearrangement joins TRBV27 to TRBJ2-7; weak D call: TRBD1 (7 bases). V shed 2 bases and J shed 2 bases, with 13 bases lying between them. The CDR3 runs to 15 residues. Germline V gene sequence: CDR1 MNHEY, CDR2 SMNVEV (reference sequence). The CDR3 coding sequence is TGTGCCAGCAGTTTAAGGCAGGGGGGACCCTACGAGCAGTACTTC. Translation: CASSLRQGGPYEQYF.

The chain joins TRBV19 to TRBJ2-7; D is possibly TRBD1 (6 bases). The germline V gene encodes CDR1 LNHDA and CDR2 SQIVND (reference sequence). V was cut by 6 bases and J by 3 bases, with 18 bases left in between. The length of the CDR3 is 15 residues. CDR3 region: CASRPPGQIFYEQYF. For the CDR3, the DNA is TGTGCCAGTAGACCCCCAGGACAGATATTCTACGAGCAGTACTTC. The variable domain in full, with the rest retrieved from reference TRBV19 and TRBJ2-7, is DGGITQSPKYLFRKEGQNVTLSCEQNLNHDAMYWYRQDPGQGLRLIYYSQIVNDFQKGDIAEGYSVSREKKESFPLTVTSAQKNPTAFYLCASRPPGQIFYEQYFGPGTRLTVT.

The rearrangement joins TRBV18 to TRBJ2-1, with a tentative D call TRBD2 (5 bases). Trimming left V 0 bases short and J 5 bases short, with 8 bases between. Germline-derived CDR1 and CDR2 are KGHSH and LQKENI. CDR3 length: 14 amino acids. CDR3 nucleotides: TGTGCCAGCTCACCACCGAAGGAGGACAATGAGCAGTTCTTC. It yields the protein CASSPPKEDNEQFF.

The rearrangement links TRBV7-9 to TRBJ1-2, with D possibly matching TRBD1 (5 bases). The CDR3 consists of 14 residues. Germline V lookup: CDR1 SEHNR, CDR2 FQNEAQ (reference sequence). The germline V and J ends were trimmed by 5 bases and 1 base, with 11 bases remaining between them. The DNA for the CDR3 is TGTGCCAGCAGCCCGGGACCGATTAACTATGGCTACACCTTC. Encoded protein: CASSPGPINYGYTF.

This clone was picked up a small number of times. This chain connects TRBV6-1 to TRBJ2-3; 8 positions agree with TRBD2. Looked up from germline, CDR1 is MNHNS and CDR2 is SASEGT. The CDR3 length is 14 residues. The J segment lost 6 bases and the V segment lost 6 bases, leaving 8 bases of the junction unmatched. CDR3 nucleotides: TGTGCCAGCAGAGCGACTAGCGTGCGGGATACGCAGTATTTT. Protein product: CASRATSVRDTQYF.

V gene TRBV11-2 combines with J gene TRBJ2-7, with 9 bases matching TRBD2. This CDR3 contains 16 residues. With V trimmed by 4 bases and J by 3 bases, 10 bases remained unmatched. Per the germline V gene, CDR1 is SGHAT and CDR2 is FQNNGV. The DNA for the CDR3 is TGTGCCAGCAGCTCGATATTAGCGGGAGCGATCTACGAGCAGTACTTC. Protein product: CASSSILAGAIYEQYF.

The rearrangement joins TRBV7-4 to TRBJ1-3; D might be TRBD1 (6 bases). Deletions cut 2 bases from V and 4 bases from J, with 9 bases between. There are 14 residues in the CDR3. Germline CDR1 is SGHVT and CDR2 is SQSDAQ. In DNA form, the CDR3 reads TGTGCCAGCAGCTTAACAGGGTGGGGAAACACCATATATTTT. Translation: CASSLTGWGNTIYF.

The gene calls are TRBV6-6 and TRBJ1-5, with D perhaps TRBD1 (5 bases). The length of the CDR3 is 15 residues. V gave up 6 bases and J gave up 5 bases, with 17 bases separating them. Germline V gene sequence: CDR1 MNHNY, CDR2 SVGAGI (reference sequence). CDR3 sequence: CASSPTLTEYQPQHF. As DNA, the CDR3 is TGTGCCAGCAGCCCCACCTTGACAGAGTATCAGCCCCAGCATTTT.

This chain links TRBV7-3 with TRBJ1-5; TRBD1 aligns across 7 bases. The CDR3 has 16 amino acids. With 5 bases clipped from V and 3 bases from J, the junction kept 10 bases outside the gene matches. CDR1 SGHTA and CDR2 FQGTGA come from the germline V gene. Here the CDR3 reads CASSPPDRPFNQPQHF. The DNA of the CDR3 is TGTGCCAGCAGCCCCCCGGACAGGCCTTTCAATCAGCCCCAGCATTTT.

The J gene is TRBJ2-1, the V gene TRBV7-9; D may correspond to TRBD1 or TRBD2 (5 bases each). This CDR3 is built from 14 residues. Trimming took off 5 bases at V and 6 bases at J, with 14 bases between the two ends. In germline, CDR1 is SEHNR, CDR2 FQNEAQ (reference sequence). In DNA, the CDR3 is TGTGCCAGCAGCCCTCCGAGGGGTGTCAATGAGCAGTTCTTC. Protein sequence: CASSPPRGVNEQFF. The variable domain in full, completed from reference TRBV7-9 and TRBJ2-1, reads DTGVSQNPRHKITKRGQNVTFRCDPISEHNRLYWYRQTLGQGPEFLTYFQNEAQLEKSRLLSDRFSAERPKGSFSTLEIQRTEQGDSAMYLCASSPPRGVNEQFFGPGTRLTVL.

In the case of this clone: An end of the junction does not agree with germline; a read error may underlie this. V and J are TRBV28 and TRBJ1-3; possibly TRBD1 for D (6 bases). Looked up from germline, CDR1 is MDHEN and CDR2 is SYDVKM. This CDR3 comprises 14 residues. CDR3 sequence (DNA): TGTGCCAGCAGGATGACAGGTTCGGGAAGCACCATATATTTT. Protein product: CASRMTGSGSTIYF. The whole variable domain, remainder taken from reference TRBV28 and TRBJ1-3, is DVKVTQSSRYLVKRTGEKVFLECVQDMDHENMFWYRQDPGLGLRLIYFSYDVKMKEKGDIPEGYSVSREKKERFSLILESASTNQTSMYLCASRMTGSGSTIYFGEGSWLTVV.

This chain joins TRBV27 and TRBJ2-1, with 8 bases matching TRBD1. The V segment lost 5 bases and the J segment 10 bases; nucleotides outside the gene matches: 1. Germline V gene sequence: CDR1 MNHEY, CDR2 SMNVEV (reference sequence). The CDR3 runs to 11 residues. DNA for the CDR3: TGTGCCAGCAGTCCAGGGGGCGAGCAGTTCTTC. Protein product: CASSPGGEQFF.

This chain connects TRBV5-1 to TRBJ2-3, with 7 positions matching TRBD2. CDR1 and CDR2 (germline): SGHRS, YFSETQ. The CDR3 extends over 16 amino acids. Losses at the gene ends were 2 bases for V and 1 base for J; bases not matched to a gene: 7. The CDR3 DNA sequence: TGCGCCAGCAGCTTCGGGGCCAGCGGGGGCACAGATACGCAGTATTTT. Translation gives CASSFGASGGTDTQYF.

This chain uses TRBV7-2 with TRBJ2-3; D remains unclear. V lost 5 bases and J lost 5, with 8 bases in between. The CDR3 loop spans 12 amino acids. From germline, CDR1 is SGHTA and CDR2 FQGNSA. The CDR3 DNA follows: TGTGCCAGCAGCCCCCGAATAGATACGCAGTATTTT. This gives the protein CASSPRIDTQYF.